These 21 T cell receptor beta chains originate from one sample sequenced in a study of blood T cell repertoires in COVID-19. TCRdb keeps only in-frame clones here, not all; method: immunoSEQ multiplex PCR. The data contain roughly 70,000 clones, approximately 78% of them seen just once; the ten biggest clones take up around 4.8%. Sequenced sample: peripheral blood. Receptors were obtained from a woman of 80 years or more with active or convalescent COVID-19.

This clone has only a few counts. The rearrangement joins TRBV9 to TRBJ2-2; 8 bases align to TRBD1. This CDR3 is built from 17 residues. Germline V gene data show CDR1 as SGDLS and CDR2 as YYNGEE. V dropped 4 bases and J dropped 5; count of bases not matched to a gene: 13. In DNA form, the CDR3 reads TGTGCCAGCAGCCCGCGATCAGGACAGGGAGGAACCGGGGAGCTGTTTTTT. Protein sequence: CASSPRSGQGGTGELFF.

A few counts support this clone. The chain couples TRBV5-1 to TRBJ1-3; D gene uncertain. The CDR3 is made up of 18 amino acids. In germline, CDR1 is SGHRS, CDR2 YFSETQ. V dropped 4 bases and J dropped 1 base, with 21 bases sitting between them. The CDR3 nucleotides are TGCGCCAGCAGCCCTGCCGGCGGGAGGTGGGAATCTGGAAACACCATATATTTT. This codes for CASSPAGGRWESGNTIYF.

The chain combines TRBV27 with TRBJ2-3; D might be TRBD2 (6 bases). The CDR3 is 14 amino acids. CDR1 is MNHEY, CDR2 SMNVEV, per germline (reference sequence). Between the trimmed V and J ends, which lost 3 bases and 4 bases, there was a span of 11 bases. In nucleotides, the CDR3 is TGTGCCAGCAGTTTTTCTAGCGCCGCAGATACGCAGTATTTT. Translated, it gives CASSFSSAADTQYF.

The chain uses TRBV6-5 and TRBJ2-2, with 7 nucleotides matching TRBD2. Germline V gene lookup returns CDR1 MNHEY and CDR2 SVGAGI. The CDR3 totals 14 residues. With V trimmed by 7 bases and J by 4 bases, 6 bases remained unmatched. CDR3 protein: CASKAGEGTGELFF. For the CDR3, the DNA is TGTGCCAGCAAGGCGGGAGAGGGCACCGGGGAGCTGTTTTTT.

The J gene is TRBJ2-3, the V gene TRBV20-1; 12 bases fit TRBD2. Germline V CDR1 and CDR2: DFQATT, SNEGSKA (reference sequence). Unmatched junction bases numbered 5, after V lost 3 bases and J lost 1 base. The CDR3 has 16 amino acids. Written as DNA, the CDR3 is TGCAGTGCTAGTCTACTAGCGGGGGGACGCACAGATACGCAGTATTTT. Its protein product is CSASLLAGGRTDTQYF.

The chain carries TRBV18 and TRBJ1-1; 7 nucleotides line up with TRBD1. The germline CDR1 and CDR2 sequences are KGHSH and LQKENI. The CDR3 length is 15 residues. Trimming cost V 0 bases and J 5 bases; bases outside gene matches: 6. The CDR3 sequence is CASSPPTGSGTEAFF. CDR3 bases: TGTGCCAGCTCACCACCGACAGGGTCGGGGACTGAAGCTTTCTTT. The whole variable domain, remainder taken from reference TRBV18 and TRBJ1-1, is NAGVMQNPRHLVRRRGQEARLRCSPMKGHSHVYWYRQLPEEGLKFMVYLQKENIIDESGMPKERFSAEFPKEGPSILRIQQVVRGDSAAYFCASSPPTGSGTEAFFGQGTRLTVV.

The chain uses TRBV7-2 and TRBJ1-2; 9 bases align to TRBD1. The CDR3 is made up of 15 amino acids. Per the germline V gene, CDR1 is SGHTA and CDR2 is FQGNSA. After removal of 4 bases from V and 8 bases from J, the junction contained 11 bases not matched to a gene. This chain's CDR3 is CASSWTGAPQEGYTF. The CDR3, as DNA: TGTGCCAGCAGCTGGACAGGGGCTCCCCAGGAGGGCTACACCTTC.

The genes are TRBV19 and TRBJ1-5; 7 nucleotides match TRBD1. J was trimmed by 7 bases and V by 1 base; bases with no gene match: 1. The CDR3 covers 13 residues. The V gene's germline CDR1 is LNHDA and CDR2 SQIVND (reference sequence). CDR3 amino acids: CASSIAQGQPQHF. CDR3 in DNA: TGTGCCAGTAGTATAGCACAGGGGCAGCCCCAGCATTTT.

The chain recombines TRBV29-1 with TRBJ1-4; 8 bases match TRBD1. The J segment lost 6 bases and the V segment lost 7 bases, leaving 7 bases of the junction unmatched. The CDR3 runs to 13 residues. Per germline, CDR1 SQVTM and CDR2 ANQGSEA. CDR3 residues: CSAMDREDEKLFF. In DNA, the CDR3 is TGCAGCGCCATGGACAGGGAAGATGAAAAACTGTTTTTT.

This clone was seen more than once but under ten times. V is TRBV5-6 and J is TRBJ1-2, with 8 bases identical to TRBD1. V dropped 4 bases and J dropped 5; count of bases not matched to a gene: 7. The CDR3 runs to 14 residues. Germline values: CDR1 SGHDT, CDR2 YYEEEE. For the CDR3, the DNA is TGTGCCAGCAGCGCCGACAGGGGAAGATATGGCTACACCTTC. Encoded protein: CASSADRGRYGYTF.

The chain is built from TRBV27 and TRBJ1-5, with D possibly TRBD1 on 6 matching bases. Deletions cut 6 bases from V and 7 bases from J, with 13 bases between. Per germline, CDR1 MNHEY and CDR2 SMNVEV (reference sequence). The CDR3 length is 13 residues. CDR3 residues: CASRDWTDQPQHF. As DNA, the CDR3 is TGTGCCAGCAGAGACTGGACAGACCAGCCCCAGCATTTT.

The V call is TRBV6-4, the J call TRBJ2-6; D might be TRBD2 (5 bases). CDR3 length: 18 residues. Trimming cost V 5 bases and J 0 bases, with 17 bases left between them. CDR1 is MRHNA and CDR2 is SNTAGT in the germline V gene. The CDR3 DNA sequence: TGTGCCAGCAGTAGAGGAGGTCAGGCCAGCTCTGGGGCCAACGTCCTGACTTTC. The encoded protein is CASSRGGQASSGANVLTF.

The V call is TRBV11-3, the J call TRBJ2-7; 8 bases align to TRBD1. Germline loops: CDR1 SGHNT, CDR2 YENEEA. This CDR3 has 12 residues. V lost 3 bases and J lost 10; bases outside the gene matches: 5. The CDR3 DNA sequence: TGTGCCAGCAGCTTCGGACAGGGTGATCAGTACTTC. It specifies CASSFGQGDQYF.

The chain couples TRBV7-9 to TRBJ1-6, with TRBD1 as a possible D gene (6 bases). Germline CDR1 is SEHNR and CDR2 is FQNEAQ (reference sequence). Trimming left V 1 base short and J 6 bases short, with 10 bases between. The CDR3 sequence is 15 residues long. CDR3 in DNA: TGTGCCAGCAGCTTAGGCACAGGGAGTAATTCACCCCTCCACTTT. Amino acid sequence: CASSLGTGSNSPLHF.

This chain links TRBV7-2 with TRBJ2-1; a possible D gene is TRBD2 (6 bases). CDR3 size: 14 residues. V was trimmed by 2 bases and J by 7 bases, leaving 12 bases between them. The V gene's germline CDR1 is SGHTA and CDR2 FQGNSA. The CDR3: CASSLTRRGNEQFF. For the CDR3, the DNA is TGTGCCAGCAGCTTAACACGACGGGGGAATGAGCAGTTCTTC.

V usage is TRBV5-4 and J usage is TRBJ2-2; 7 positions agree with TRBD1. The junction had 12 bases not matched to a gene; V was cut back by 7 bases and J by 9 bases. From germline, CDR1 is SGHNT and CDR2 YYREEE (reference sequence). CDR3 length: 14 residues. The CDR3 loop reads CASARDQGVRELFF. The CDR3, as DNA: TGTGCCAGCGCGAGAGATCAGGGGGTCCGGGAGCTGTTTTTT.

V usage is TRBV5-6 and J usage is TRBJ1-2; D is unclear. The ends were cut back, 0 bases at V and 2 bases at J, with 11 bases in the middle. Looked up from germline, CDR1 is SGHDT and CDR2 is YYEEEE. The length of the CDR3 is 15 residues. Written as DNA, the CDR3 is TGTGCCAGCAGCTTGGAGCCAGGTGTCAACTATGGCTACACCTTC. This codes for CASSLEPGVNYGYTF. Variable domain in full (rest from reference TRBV5-6 and TRBJ1-2): DAGVTQSPTHLIKTRGQQVTLRCSPKSGHDTVSWYQQALGQGPQFIFQYYEEEERQRGNFPDRFSGHQFPNYSSELNVNALLLGDSALYLCASSLEPGVNYGYTFGSGTRLTVV.

The rearrangement links TRBV14 to TRBJ2-5; tentatively, D is TRBD2 (5 bases). This CDR3 is 15 amino acids long. Germline lookup yields CDR1 SGHDN and CDR2 FVKESK. V gave up 0 bases and J gave up 0 bases, with 8 bases separating them. The CDR3 bases are TGTGCCAGCAGCCAAGATGGAGGTTACCAAGAGACCCAGTACTTC. Residues: CASSQDGGYQETQYF.

In nucleotides, the CDR3 is TGTGCCTGGGACTGGACTAGCGGGAGTGGGGATACGCAGTATTTT. Its protein product is CAWDWTSGSGDTQYF. The rearrangement joins TRBV30 to TRBJ2-3, with TRBD2 identical over 13 bases. The CDR3 runs 15 residues. Per germline, CDR1 GTSNPN and CDR2 SVGIG (reference sequence). The ends lost 5 bases at V and 6 bases at J; junction bases unmatched: 8.

The rearrangement links TRBV18 to TRBJ2-1; a weak D match, TRBD2 (6 bases). CDR1 is KGHSH and CDR2 is LQKENI in the germline V gene. V lost 1 base to trimming and J lost 9 bases, with 22 bases between them. CDR3 size: 17 residues. The CDR3 nucleotides are TGTGCCAGCTCACCACGAACTCAAAATAAACTAGCCCCTGAGCAGTTCTTC. Protein product: CASSPRTQNKLAPEQFF. Full variable domain (remainder filled in from reference TRBV18 and TRBJ2-1): NAGVMQNPRHLVRRRGQEARLRCSPMKGHSHVYWYRQLPEEGLKFMVYLQKENIIDESGMPKERFSAEFPKEGPSILRIQQVVRGDSAAYFCASSPRTQNKLAPEQFFGPGTRLTVL.

This clone was counted once. The chain joins TRBV28 to TRBJ2-3; tentative D call: TRBD2 (7 bases). The CDR3 extends over 15 amino acids. Germline CDR1 and CDR2: MDHEN and SYDVKM. Deletions cut 3 bases from V and 4 bases from J, with 14 bases between. CDR3 protein: CASSLGGGASDTQYF. The CDR3 nucleotides read TGTGCCAGCAGTTTGGGTGGGGGGGCATCAGATACGCAGTATTTT.